Below, one TCR beta chain is given with its context. The sample comes from a study of blood T cell repertoires in COVID-19. Study summary: There were acute and convalescent COVID-19 samples, and they came from the United States, Italy and Spain. In each case, the material was cDNA or gDNA derived from T cells, B-cell-depleted T cells, or PBMCs.

Germline V gene lookup returns CDR1 SGHNT and CDR2 YYREEE (reference sequence). CDR3 length: 15 amino acids. The V end lost 0 bases, the J end lost 2 bases, and 9 bases lay between the germline ends. As originally analysed: Reference gene primer amplification in the assay estimated nucleated cell counts. Some clones are missing from TCRdb's copy, which holds only in-frame ones; the method was immunoSEQ multiplex PCR. That table is the source of V, J and clone size, and D and trimming were worked out from the DNA. The sample lists approximately 82,000 clones, around 94% occurring once. The sequencing input was peripheral blood. The receptor was derived from a woman aged 55-69 years with active COVID-19. The chain recombines TRBV5-4 with TRBJ1-5; D not resolved. The CDR3 reads CASSLERRGNQPQHF. The CDR3 DNA reads TGTGCCAGCAGCTTGGAGCGTCGGGGCAATCAGCCCCAGCATTTT.